The entry that follows covers one T cell receptor beta chain sequence. Germline V lookup: CDR1 KGHSH, CDR2 LQKENI. Trimming took off 1 base at V and 0 bases at J, with 21 bases between the two ends. This CDR3 is 19 amino acids long. Under the authors' procedure: How many nucleated cells were present was estimated from reference gene primer amplification. Repertoires were generated with immunoSEQ multiplex PCR, while TCRdb's copy carries only in-frame clones and drops some. D and trimming were read from the DNA, whereas the V and J calls and clone size are those reported in that table. This table has about 400,000 clones, about 89% appearing once. This sample is part of a study of blood T cell repertoires in COVID-19. Study context: COVID-19 samples collected from the United States, Italy and Spain covered acute and convalescent phases. T cells, B-cell-depleted T cells, or PBMCs provided the cDNA or gDNA that served as material.

Specimen: peripheral blood. The rearrangement joins TRBV18 to TRBJ1-1, with D hard to call. The sequence derives from a middle-aged man with acute or convalescent COVID-19. Here the CDR3 DNA reads TGTGCCAGCTCACCACTTTGGAGACGGACGAGCGGAGTGAACACTGAAGCTTTCTTT. Its translation is CASSPLWRRTSGVNTEAFF.